This record concerns one T cell receptor (beta chain) sequence. TCRdb recomputed calls from the 5' RACE reads with MiXCR, one row per CDR3 protein. The sample has 300,000 to 350,000 distinct CDR3 sequences, about 10% seen once. This sample is part of a study of T cells after yellow fever vaccination. After removal of 6 bases from V and 5 bases from J, the junction contained 6 bases not matched to a gene. Germline V lookup: CDR1 MNHEY, CDR2 SVGAGI. This CDR3 has 15 residues. The rearrangement joins TRBV6-5 to TRBJ1-6, with 8 bases aligning to TRBD1. The sequence was obtained from a man aged 18 to 30 who received the YFV17D yellow fever vaccine. The sample in question was CD4+ T cells sorted from PBMCs, obtained 45 days after the yellow fever booster vaccination. The CDR3 is CASRDGTGHNSPLHF. CDR3 nucleotide sequence: TGTGCCAGCAGAGATGGGACAGGTCATAATTCACCCCTCCACTTT.